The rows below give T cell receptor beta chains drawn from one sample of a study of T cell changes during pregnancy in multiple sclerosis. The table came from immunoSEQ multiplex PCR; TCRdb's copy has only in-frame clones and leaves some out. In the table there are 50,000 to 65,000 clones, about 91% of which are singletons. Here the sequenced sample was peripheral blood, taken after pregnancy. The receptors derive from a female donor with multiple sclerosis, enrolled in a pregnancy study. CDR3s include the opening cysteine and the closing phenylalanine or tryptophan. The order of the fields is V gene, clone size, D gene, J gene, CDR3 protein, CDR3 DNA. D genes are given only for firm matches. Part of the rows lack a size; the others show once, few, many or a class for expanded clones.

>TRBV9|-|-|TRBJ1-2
CASSVDERGGYTF
TGTGCCAGCAGCGTAGACGAAAGAGGGGGCTACACCTTC
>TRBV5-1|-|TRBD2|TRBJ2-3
CASSLPAGGTDTQYF
TGCGCCAGCAGCCTCCCAGCGGGGGGCACAGATACGCAGTATTTT
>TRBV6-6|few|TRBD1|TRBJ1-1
CASSYAQGARAFF
TGTGCCAGCAGTTACGCACAGGGGGCCAGGGCTTTCTTT
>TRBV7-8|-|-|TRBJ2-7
CASSPPWGDGEQYF
TGTGCCAGCAGCCCCCCTTGGGGGGACGGCGAGCAGTACTTC
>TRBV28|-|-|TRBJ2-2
CASSPPGEAGELFF
TGTGCCAGCAGCCCCCCGGGTGAAGCCGGGGAGCTGTTTTTT
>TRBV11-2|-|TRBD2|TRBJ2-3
CASGGLAADTQYF
TGTGCCAGCGGGGGACTAGCGGCAGATACGCAGTATTTT
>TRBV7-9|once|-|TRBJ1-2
CASRRDSSHGYTF
TGTGCCAGCAGACGTGACAGTTCTCATGGCTACACCTTC
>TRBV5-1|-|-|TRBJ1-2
CASSTHTRGGDVSYGYTF
TGCGCCAGCAGCACCCATACCCGAGGGGGGGATGTCAGCTATGGCTACACCTTC
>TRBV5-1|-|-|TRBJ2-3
CASSLGLPDTDTQYF
TGCGCCAGCAGCTTGGGACTGCCGGACACAGATACGCAGTATTTT
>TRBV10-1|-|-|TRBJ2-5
CASSEGGIGTQYF
TGCGCCAGCAGTGAGGGGGGGATCGGGACCCAGTACTTC
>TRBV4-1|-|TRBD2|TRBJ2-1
CASSQERRGEPRSYNEQFF
TGCGCCAGCAGCCAAGAGAGGCGGGGGGAACCACGCTCCTACAATGAGCAGTTCTTC
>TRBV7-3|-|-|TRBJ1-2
CASSSPAGVNYGYTF
TGTGCCAGCAGCTCCCCCGCCGGGGTCAACTATGGCTACACCTTC
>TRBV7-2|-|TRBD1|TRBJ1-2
CASSLVRGGSYGYTF
TGTGCCAGCAGCTTAGTACGAGGGGGCAGCTATGGCTACACCTTC
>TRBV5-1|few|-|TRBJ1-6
CASSLPDSANSPLHF
TGCGCCAGCAGCTTGCCGGACAGCGCGAATTCACCCCTCCACTTT
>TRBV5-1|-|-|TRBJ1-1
CASSLERGITEAFF
TGCGCCAGCAGCTTGGAAAGGGGGATCACTGAAGCTTTCTTT
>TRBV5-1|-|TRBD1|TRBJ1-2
CASSVGQGNYGYTF
TGCGCCAGCAGCGTGGGACAGGGCAACTATGGCTACACCTTC
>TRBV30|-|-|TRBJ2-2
CAWSGPVANTGELFF
TGTGCCTGGAGTGGTCCAGTCGCGAACACCGGGGAGCTGTTTTTT
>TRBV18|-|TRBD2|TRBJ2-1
CASSQGRASSYNEQFF
TGTGCCAGCTCCCAAGGGAGGGCCAGCTCCTACAATGAGCAGTTCTTC
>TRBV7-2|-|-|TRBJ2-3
CASTRSMRDTQYF
TGTGCCAGCACCCGAAGTATGCGGGATACGCAGTATTTT
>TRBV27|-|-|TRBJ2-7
CASSLLDSAYEQYF
TGTGCCAGCAGTTTATTGGACTCAGCCTACGAGCAGTACTTC
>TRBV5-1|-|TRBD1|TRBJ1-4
CASSFRTPDRGNEKLFF
TGCGCCAGCAGCTTTAGGACCCCGGACAGGGGAAATGAAAAACTGTTTTTT
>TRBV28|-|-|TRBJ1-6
CASSDSPQGLMNSPLHF
TGTGCCAGCAGCGACAGCCCTCAGGGCCTAATGAATTCACCCCTCCACTTT
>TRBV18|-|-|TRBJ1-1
CASSPERVTEAFF
TGTGCCAGCTCACCAGAGCGCGTGACTGAAGCTTTCTTT
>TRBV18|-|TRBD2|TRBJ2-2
CASSLGQFGTSGVTGELFF
TGTGCCAGCTCACTCGGACAGTTTGGGACTAGCGGGGTCACCGGGGAGCTGTTTTTT
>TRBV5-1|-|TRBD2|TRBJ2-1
CASSLLGLAGARSYNEQFF
TGCGCCAGCAGCTTGCTGGGACTAGCGGGGGCCCGCTCCTACAATGAGCAGTTCTTC
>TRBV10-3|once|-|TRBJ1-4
CAISESRSTTNEKLFF
TGTGCCATCAGTGAGAGCAGGTCTACAACTAATGAAAAACTGTTTTTT
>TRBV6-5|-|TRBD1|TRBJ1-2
CASSYSYRGYGYTF
TGTGCCAGCAGTTACTCGTACAGGGGCTATGGCTACACCTTC
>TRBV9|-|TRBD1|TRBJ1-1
CASSHSRGHLDTEAFF
TGTGCCAGCAGCCACTCGAGGGGGCATCTTGACACTGAAGCTTTCTTT
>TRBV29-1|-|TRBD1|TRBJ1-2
CSVLRGDRNYGYTF
TGCAGCGTTTTGAGAGGGGACAGGAACTATGGCTACACCTTC
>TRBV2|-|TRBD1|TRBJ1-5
CASGTGGDQPQHF
TGTGCCAGCGGTACAGGGGGCGATCAGCCCCAGCATTTT
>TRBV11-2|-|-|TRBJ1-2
CASSSQGYYGYTF
TGTGCCAGCAGCTCCCAGGGGTACTATGGCTACACCTTC
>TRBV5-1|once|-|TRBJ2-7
CASRKEGDEQYF
TGCGCCAGCAGGAAAGAGGGGGACGAGCAGTACTTC
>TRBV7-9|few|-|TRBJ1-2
CASKNRDYGYTF
TGTGCCAGCAAGAACAGGGACTATGGCTACACCTTC
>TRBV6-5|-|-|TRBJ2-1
CASSYSESYNEQFF
TGTGCCAGCAGTTATTCAGAATCCTACAATGAGCAGTTCTTC
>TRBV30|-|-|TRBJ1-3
CAWSPGTLSGNTIYF
TGTGCCTGGAGCCCCGGGACACTCTCTGGAAACACCATATATTTT
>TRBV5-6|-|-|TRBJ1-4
CASSRGTATNEKLFF
TGTGCCAGCAGCCGGGGGACGGCAACTAATGAAAAACTGTTTTTT
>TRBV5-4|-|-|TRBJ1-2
CASSLGWGVYYNGYTF
TGTGCCAGCAGCTTGGGGTGGGGGGTCTATTATAACGGCTACACCTTC
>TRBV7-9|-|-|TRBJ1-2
CASSPGETSLYGYTF
TGTGCCAGCAGCCCTGGAGAAACCAGTCTGTATGGCTACACCTTC
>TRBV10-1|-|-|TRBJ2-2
CASGAQTGELFF
TGCGCCAGCGGGGCTCAAACCGGGGAGCTGTTTTTT
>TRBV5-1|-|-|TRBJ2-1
CASSLGHYNEQFF
TGCGCCAGCAGCTTGGGACACTACAATGAGCAGTTCTTC
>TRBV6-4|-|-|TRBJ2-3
CASSAKGGGAMDTQYF
TGTGCCAGCAGCGCAAAGGGGGGGGGAGCGATGGATACGCAGTATTTT
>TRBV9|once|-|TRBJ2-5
CASSVGLKPAETQYF
TGTGCCAGCAGCGTAGGGTTAAAGCCCGCAGAGACCCAGTACTTC
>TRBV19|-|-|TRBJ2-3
CASSMTPLSTDTQYF
TGTGCCAGTAGCATGACACCCCTCTCCACAGATACGCAGTATTTT
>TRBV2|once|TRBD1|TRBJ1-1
CASTLTGVYTEAFF
TGTGCCAGCACGCTGACAGGGGTCTACACTGAAGCTTTCTTT
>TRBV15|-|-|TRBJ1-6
CATSRDYEGNSPLHF
TGTGCCACCAGCAGAGATTATGAGGGAAATTCACCCCTCCACTTT
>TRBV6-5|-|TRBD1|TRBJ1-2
CASSYHPGQGNYGYTF
TGTGCCAGCAGTTACCATCCGGGACAGGGGAACTATGGCTACACCTTC
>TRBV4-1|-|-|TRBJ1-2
CASSQVPSGYGYTF
TGCGCCAGCAGCCAAGTCCCGTCGGGCTATGGCTACACCTTC
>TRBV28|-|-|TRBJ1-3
CASSLPTGSSGNTIYF
TGTGCCAGCAGCCTTCCTACAGGCTCCTCTGGAAACACCATATATTTT
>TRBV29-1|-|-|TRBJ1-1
CSVEVWSGRMNTEAFF
TGCAGCGTTGAAGTATGGAGCGGGCGGATGAACACTGAAGCTTTCTTT
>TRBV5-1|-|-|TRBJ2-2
CASSLGGDSTGELFF
TGCGCCAGCAGCTTGGGAGGAGACAGCACCGGGGAGCTGTTTTTT
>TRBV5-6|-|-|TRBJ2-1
CASSLASLVYYNEQFF
TGTGCCAGCAGCTTGGCCTCTCTAGTTTACTACAATGAGCAGTTCTTC